A selection of T cell receptor beta chains follows, all from one sample in a study of T cell responses to AZD1222 COVID-19 vaccine. TCRdb's table, derived via immunoSEQ multiplex PCR, lists solely in-frame clones and lacks some. The sample carries just under 35,000 clones, about 89% recorded once. The source material was peripheral blood, sampled on day 0 of AZD1222 vaccination. Receptors were obtained from an adult in good health. CDR3s include the opening cysteine and the closing phenylalanine or tryptophan. D genes are given only for firm matches. Clone sizes are given selectively: once, few, many, or a class where the clone is expanded.

TRBD2 | few | TRBJ2-7 | TRBV2 | CASSDVTSGYYEQYF | TGTGCCAGCAGTGATGTGACTAGCGGTTACTACGAGCAGTACTTC
- | - | TRBJ2-7 | TRBV25-1 | CASRDTTRYYEQYF | TGTGCCAGCCGCGACACAACTAGATACTACGAGCAGTACTTC
- | - | TRBJ2-7 | TRBV7-9 | CASSSTDTYEQYF | TGTGCCAGCAGCTCAACAGATACCTACGAGCAGTACTTC
- | - | TRBJ2-7 | TRBV11-2 | CASTLGGDYEQYF | TGTGCCAGCACCCTAGGTGGGGACTACGAGCAGTACTTC
- | - | TRBJ1-3 | TRBV14 | CASSQGGVGNTIYF | TGTGCCAGCAGCCAAGGGGGTGTTGGAAACACCATATATTTT
- | - | TRBJ2-5 | TRBV6-5 | CASSSTLREETQYF | TGTGCCAGCAGTTCGACATTGAGGGAGGAGACCCAGTACTTC
TRBD2 | - | TRBJ2-5 | TRBV14 | CASSQWTGTSGSGLETQYF | TGTGCCAGCAGCCAATGGACCGGGACTAGCGGGAGTGGTTTAGAGACCCAGTACTTC
- | once | TRBJ1-2 | TRBV18 | CASSPGRDGYTF | TGTGCCAGCTCACCAGGCAGGGATGGCTACACCTTC
- | - | TRBJ2-2 | TRBV2 | CASSDWADTNTGELFF | TGTGCCAGCAGTGATTGGGCAGACACGAACACCGGGGAGCTGTTTTTT
TRBD1 | - | TRBJ2-2 | TRBV10-3 | CAISTGGAINTGELFF | TGTGCCATCAGCACAGGGGGCGCAATCAACACCGGGGAGCTGTTTTTT
- | - | TRBJ2-1 | TRBV12-3/TRBV12-4 | CASSLAGAEQFF | TGTGCCAGCAGTTTGGCGGGCGCCGAGCAGTTCTTC
TRBD1 | - | TRBJ2-7 | TRBV28 | CASEGRGREQYF | TGTGCCAGCGAGGGAAGGGGGCGCGAGCAGTACTTC
TRBD1 | once | TRBJ1-1 | TRBV28 | CASRETGGAFF | TGTGCCAGCAGGGAAACAGGGGGAGCTTTCTTT
- | - | TRBJ1-2 | TRBV14 | CASSQFRDGYTF | TGTGCCAGCAGCCAATTCAGGGATGGCTACACCTTC
TRBD1 | once | TRBJ2-5 | TRBV6-9 | CASSCRRGPAQETQYF | TGTGCCAGCAGTTGTCGAAGGGGGCCGGCCCAAGAGACCCAGTACTTC
- | - | TRBJ2-5 | TRBV29-1 | CSVEDLLGRASQETQYF | TGCAGCGTTGAAGACCTTCTGGGCAGGGCTTCCCAAGAGACCCAGTACTTC
- | - | TRBJ1-1 | TRBV29-1 | CSVTRGASDTEAFF | TGCAGCGTGACTCGGGGGGCAAGTGACACTGAAGCTTTCTTT
- | - | TRBJ1-6 | TRBV6-5 | CASSYTGSPLHF | TGTGCCAGCAGTTATACGGGTTCACCCCTCCACTTT
- | once | TRBJ1-1 | TRBV6-5 | CASINRVSEAFF | TGTGCCAGCATTAACAGGGTCTCTGAAGCTTTCTTT
- | - | TRBJ1-1 | TRBV7-3 | CASSQGPNTEAFF | TGTGCCAGCAGCCAAGGGCCGAACACTGAAGCTTTCTTT
TRBD2 | - | TRBJ2-7 | TRBV4-1 | CASSQTSGLAGGQYF | TGCGCCAGCAGCCAGACTTCGGGACTAGCGGGAGGGCAGTACTTC
TRBD1 | - | TRBJ2-7 | TRBV15 | CATSVRGQGYREQYF | TGTGCCACCAGCGTAAGGGGACAGGGATACCGCGAGCAGTACTTC
- | - | TRBJ2-2 | TRBV7-7 | CASSLSTGELFF | TGTGCCAGCAGCTTAAGTACCGGGGAGCTGTTTTTT
- | few | TRBJ2-5 | TRBV7-6 | CASSSRGDSLGETQYF | TGTGCCAGCAGCTCCCGGGGGGACAGCCTTGGAGAGACCCAGTACTTC
TRBD2 | - | TRBJ2-7 | TRBV5-1 | CASSFTSGSFNEQYF | TGCGCCAGCAGCTTTACTAGCGGGAGCTTCAACGAGCAGTACTTC
- | once | TRBJ1-4 | TRBV28 | CASSSLTELNEKLFF | TGTGCCAGCAGCAGTCTGACAGAACTTAATGAAAAACTGTTTTTT
- | - | TRBJ1-6 | TRBV6-1 | CASREQGANYNSPLHF | TGTGCCAGCAGAGAACAGGGAGCAAACTATAATTCACCCCTCCACTTT
- | - | TRBJ2-2 | TRBV5-1 | CASSLGGGTGELFF | TGCGCCAGCAGCTTGGGGGGAGGCACCGGGGAGCTGTTTTTT
TRBD2 | - | TRBJ2-7 | TRBV7-8 | CASSLGFTSGYSYEQYF | TGTGCCAGCAGCTTAGGGTTCACTAGCGGGTACTCCTACGAGCAGTACTTC
- | - | TRBJ1-1 | TRBV6-5 | CASGRGEAEAFF | TGTGCCAGCGGCCGTGGAGAGGCAGAAGCTTTCTTT
TRBD1 | - | TRBJ1-5 | TRBV7-9 | CASSFSGTGLAQPQHF | TGTGCCAGCAGCTTTTCCGGGACAGGGCTGGCTCAGCCCCAGCATTTT
- | few | TRBJ2-4 | TRBV12-3/TRBV12-4 | CASTTGTENIQYF | TGTGCCAGCACAACCGGGACGGAAAACATTCAGTACTTC
- | - | TRBJ1-1 | TRBV5-4 | CASSFAPENTEAFF | TGTGCCAGCAGTTTTGCCCCAGAGAACACTGAAGCTTTCTTT
TRBD1 | once | TRBJ2-7 | TRBV6-6 | CASSPGTGDPRDF | TGTGCCAGCAGCCCCGGGACAGGTGATCCGAGGGACTTC
- | - | TRBJ2-1 | TRBV15 | CATSSFSGGRGNEQFF | TGTGCCACCAGCAGTTTTTCGGGGGGCCGGGGAAATGAGCAGTTCTTC
TRBD1 | - | TRBJ2-1 | TRBV19 | CASSDGQGDNEQFF | TGTGCCAGTAGTGATGGACAGGGGGACAATGAGCAGTTCTTC
TRBD2 | - | TRBJ2-1 | TRBV5-1 | CASSLSGGSYNEQFF | TGCGCCAGCAGCCTTAGCGGGGGCTCCTACAATGAGCAGTTCTTC
- | - | TRBJ2-7 | TRBV7-3 | CASSPLWNLRHEQYF | TGTGCCAGCAGCCCACTATGGAACCTTCGCCACGAGCAGTACTTC
TRBD2 | - | TRBJ2-7 | TRBV3-1/TRBV3-2 | CASRPSSGSYEQYF | TGTGCCAGCAGGCCTTCTAGCGGGAGCTACGAGCAGTACTTC
- | once | TRBJ2-7 | TRBV14 | CASSQADSFHYEQYF | TGTGCCAGCAGCCAAGCCGACAGTTTTCACTACGAGCAGTACTTC
TRBD1 | - | TRBJ1-2 | TRBV18 | CASSPGQGARYGYTF | TGTGCCAGCTCACCAGGACAGGGGGCGAGGTATGGCTACACCTTC
TRBD1 | - | TRBJ1-3 | TRBV6-1 | CASSEYTGGIGNTIYF | TGTGCCAGCAGTGAATACACAGGGGGCATCGGAAACACCATATATTTT
- | - | TRBJ2-7 | TRBV18 | CASSPPGPYEQYF | TGTGCCAGCTCACCCCCGGGCCCCTACGAGCAGTACTTC
- | - | TRBJ2-7 | TRBV15 | CATSEKRHNYEQYF | TGTGCCACCAGCGAAAAGAGACACAACTACGAGCAGTACTTC
- | - | TRBJ2-7 | TRBV5-1 | CASSLASQQGYEQYF | TGCGCCAGCAGCTTGGCCAGTCAGCAGGGCTACGAGCAGTACTTC
TRBD1 | - | TRBJ2-2 | TRBV14 | CASSEQGAFGELFF | TGTGCCAGCAGCGAACAGGGGGCGTTCGGGGAGCTGTTTTTT
- | - | TRBJ2-3 | TRBV29-1 | CSVEEPGDTQYF | TGCAGCGTTGAAGAGCCGGGAGATACGCAGTATTTT
- | - | TRBJ2-7 | TRBV5-1 | CASSLAGRLDTYEQYF | TGCGCCAGCAGCTTGGCCGGACGACTAGACACCTACGAGCAGTACTTC
- | - | TRBJ1-5 | TRBV19 | CASMPVNSNQPQHF | TGTGCCAGTATGCCAGTCAATAGCAATCAGCCCCAGCATTTT
TRBD1 | - | TRBJ2-7 | TRBV5-1 | CASSLAPGGSNEQYF | TGCGCCAGCAGCTTGGCCCCAGGGGGCAGCAACGAGCAGTACTTC
- | - | TRBJ2-7 | TRBV5-6 | CASSFTGYEQYF | TGTGCCAGCAGCTTTACAGGCTACGAGCAGTACTTC
TRBD2 | - | TRBJ2-3 | TRBV19 | CASSTGTSRITDTQYF | TGTGCCAGTAGTACCGGGACTAGCAGAATCACAGATACGCAGTATTTT
TRBD1 | - | TRBJ1-4 | TRBV7-9 | CASSPGQVNEKLFF | TGTGCCAGCAGCCCTGGACAGGTTAATGAAAAACTGTTTTTT
- | - | TRBJ2-1 | TRBV5-1 | CASSLAQGRDQFF | TGCGCCAGCAGCTTGGCTCAGGGGCGGGATCAGTTCTTC